A single T cell receptor (beta chain) is shown here with its context. The data originate from a study of blood T cell repertoires in COVID-19. Overall study context: COVID-19 samples from acute and convalescent phases originated in the United States, Italy and Spain.

There are 17 residues in the CDR3. With V trimmed by 4 bases and J by 4 bases, 12 bases remained unmatched. Per germline, CDR1 SQVTM and CDR2 ANQGSEA. Authors' processing steps: Estimates of nucleated cell counts were drawn from the amplification of reference gene primers. The protocol was immunoSEQ multiplex PCR, while the TCRdb copy is restricted to in-frame clones and leaves out a portion. V, J and clone size reflect that table, while D and trimming were determined from the DNA. The sample consists of about 88,000 clones, around 85% of them appearing once. This sequence originates from a woman between 70 and 85 years old with acute or convalescent COVID-19. The chain carries TRBV29-1 and TRBJ2-2; 10 bases fit TRBD1. Sequenced input: peripheral blood. CDR3 nucleotides: TGCAGCGTTGCGGTGAGGTCGGGACAGGGGACCACCGGGGAGCTGTTTTTT. Translated, it gives CSVAVRSGQGTTGELFF.